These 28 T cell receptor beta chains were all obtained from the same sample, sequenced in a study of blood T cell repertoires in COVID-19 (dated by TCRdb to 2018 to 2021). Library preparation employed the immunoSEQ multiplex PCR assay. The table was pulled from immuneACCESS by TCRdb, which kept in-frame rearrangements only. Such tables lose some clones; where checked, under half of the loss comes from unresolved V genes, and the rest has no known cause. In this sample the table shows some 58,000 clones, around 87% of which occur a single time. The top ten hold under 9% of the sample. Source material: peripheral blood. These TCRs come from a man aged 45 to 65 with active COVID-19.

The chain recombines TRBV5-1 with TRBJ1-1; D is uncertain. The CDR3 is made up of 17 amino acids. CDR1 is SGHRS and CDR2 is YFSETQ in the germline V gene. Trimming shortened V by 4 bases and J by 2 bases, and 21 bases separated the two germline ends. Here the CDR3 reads CASSRVVSREVNTEAFF. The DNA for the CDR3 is TGCGCCAGCAGCCGGGTCGTGTCTCGGGAGGTAAACACTGAAGCTTTCTTT.

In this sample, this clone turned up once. The CDR3 sequence is CASSWASNEKLFF. The CDR3 DNA sequence: TGTGCCAGCAGTTGGGCATCTAATGAAAAACTGTTTTTT. The chain combines TRBV28 with TRBJ1-4; D is undetermined. Trimming shortened V by 4 bases and J by 3 bases, and 6 bases separated the two germline ends. This CDR3 spans 13 amino acids. Germline V lookup: CDR1 MDHEN, CDR2 SYDVKM.

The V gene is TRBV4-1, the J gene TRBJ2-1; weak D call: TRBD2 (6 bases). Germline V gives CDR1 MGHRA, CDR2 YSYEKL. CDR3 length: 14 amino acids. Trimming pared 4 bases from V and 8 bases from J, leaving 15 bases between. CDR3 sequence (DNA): TGCGCCAGCAGCCGGGACTCAGGCGCCGATGAGCAGTTCTTC. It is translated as CASSRDSGADEQFF.

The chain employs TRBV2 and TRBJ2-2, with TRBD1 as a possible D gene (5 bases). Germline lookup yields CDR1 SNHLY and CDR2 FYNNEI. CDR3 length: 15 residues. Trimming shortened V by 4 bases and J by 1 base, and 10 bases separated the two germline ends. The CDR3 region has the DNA TGTGCCAGCAGTGCCCAGGGTGGGAACACCGGGGAGCTGTTTTTT. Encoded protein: CASSAQGGNTGELFF. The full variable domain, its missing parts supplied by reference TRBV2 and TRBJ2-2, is EPEVTQTPSHQVTQMGQEVILRCVPISNHLYFYWYRQILGQKVEFLVSFYNNEISEKSEIFDDQFSVERPDGSNFTLKIRSTKLEDSAMYFCASSAQGGNTGELFFGEGSRLTVL.

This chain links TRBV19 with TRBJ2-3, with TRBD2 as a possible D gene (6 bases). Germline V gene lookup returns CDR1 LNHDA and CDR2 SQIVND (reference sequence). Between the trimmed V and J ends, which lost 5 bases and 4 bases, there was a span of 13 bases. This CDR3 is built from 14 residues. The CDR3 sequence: CASSPWRGADTQYF. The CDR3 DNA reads TGTGCCAGTAGTCCTTGGAGGGGCGCAGATACGCAGTATTTT.

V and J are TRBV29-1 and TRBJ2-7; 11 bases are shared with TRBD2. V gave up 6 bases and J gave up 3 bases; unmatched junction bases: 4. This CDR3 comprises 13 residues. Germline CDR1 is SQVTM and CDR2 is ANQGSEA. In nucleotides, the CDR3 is TGCAGCGTCTTGCTAGCGGGAGGCTACGAGCAGTACTTC. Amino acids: CSVLLAGGYEQYF.

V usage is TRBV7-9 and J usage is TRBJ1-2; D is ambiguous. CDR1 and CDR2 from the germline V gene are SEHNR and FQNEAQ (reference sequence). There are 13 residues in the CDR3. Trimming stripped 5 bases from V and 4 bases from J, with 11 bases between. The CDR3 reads CASSIGEGYGYTF. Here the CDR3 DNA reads TGTGCCAGCAGCATCGGGGAAGGCTATGGCTACACCTTC.

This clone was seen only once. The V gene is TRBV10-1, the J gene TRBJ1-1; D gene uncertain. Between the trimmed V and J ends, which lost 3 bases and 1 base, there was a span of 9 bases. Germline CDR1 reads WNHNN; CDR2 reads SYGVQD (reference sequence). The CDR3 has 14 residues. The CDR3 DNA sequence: TGCGCCAGCAGTGACGGGGAGGGGAACACTGAAGCTTTCTTT. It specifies CASSDGEGNTEAFF.

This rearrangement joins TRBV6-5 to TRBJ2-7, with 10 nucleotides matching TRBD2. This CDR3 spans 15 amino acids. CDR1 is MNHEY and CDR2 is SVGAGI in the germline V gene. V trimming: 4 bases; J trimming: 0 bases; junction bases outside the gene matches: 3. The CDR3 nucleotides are TGTGCCAGCAGTTCACTAGCGGGGACCTCCTACGAGCAGTACTTC. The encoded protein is CASSSLAGTSYEQYF.

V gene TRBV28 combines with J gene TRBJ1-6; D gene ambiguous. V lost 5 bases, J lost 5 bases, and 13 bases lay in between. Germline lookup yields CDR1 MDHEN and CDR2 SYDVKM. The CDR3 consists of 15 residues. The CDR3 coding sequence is TGTGCCAGCAGTCCTATCAACGCTAATAATTCACCCCTCCACTTT. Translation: CASSPINANNSPLHF.

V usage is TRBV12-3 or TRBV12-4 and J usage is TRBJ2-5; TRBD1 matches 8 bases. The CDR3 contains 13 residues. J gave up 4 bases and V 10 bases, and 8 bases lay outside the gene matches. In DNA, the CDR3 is TGTGCCACCACCGAACAGGGGGGAGAGACCCAGTACTTC. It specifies CATTEQGGETQYF.

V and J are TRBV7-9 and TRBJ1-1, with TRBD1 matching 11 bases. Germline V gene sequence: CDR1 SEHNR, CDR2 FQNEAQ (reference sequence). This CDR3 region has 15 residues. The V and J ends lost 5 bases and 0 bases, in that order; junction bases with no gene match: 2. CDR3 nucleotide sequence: TGTGCCAGCAGCGCGGACAGGGGGCTGAACACTGAAGCTTTCTTT. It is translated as CASSADRGLNTEAFF.

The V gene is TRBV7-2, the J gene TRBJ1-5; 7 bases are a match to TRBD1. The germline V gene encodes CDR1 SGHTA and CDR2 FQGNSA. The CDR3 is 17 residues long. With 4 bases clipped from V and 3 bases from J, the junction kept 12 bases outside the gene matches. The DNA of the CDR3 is TGTGCCAGCAGCTCTCTCACCCGACAGGGAGACAATCAGCCCCAGCATTTT. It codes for CASSSLTRQGDNQPQHF.

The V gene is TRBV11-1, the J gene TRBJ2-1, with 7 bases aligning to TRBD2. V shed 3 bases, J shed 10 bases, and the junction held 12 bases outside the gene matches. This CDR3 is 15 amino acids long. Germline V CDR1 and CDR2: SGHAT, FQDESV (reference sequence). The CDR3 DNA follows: TGTGCCAGCAGCTTGACGACTAGCAGGACGGGGGAGCAGTTCTTC. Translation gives CASSLTTSRTGEQFF.

The CDR3 sequence: CASRPGDTGELFF. The CDR3 DNA sequence: TGTGCCAGCAGACCAGGGGACACCGGGGAGCTGTTTTTT. The genes are TRBV7-3 and TRBJ2-2; tentatively, D is TRBD1 (6 bases). This CDR3 is built from 13 residues. V lost 6 bases and J 3 bases, leaving 8 bases between the germline ends. CDR1 SGHTA and CDR2 FQGTGA come from the germline V gene. The variable domain in full, completed from reference TRBV7-3 and TRBJ2-2, reads GAGVSQTPSNKVTEKGKYVELRCDPISGHTALYWYRQSLGQGPEFLIYFQGTGAADDSGLPNDRFFAVRPEGSVSTLKIQRTERGDSAVYLCASRPGDTGELFFGEGSRLTVL.

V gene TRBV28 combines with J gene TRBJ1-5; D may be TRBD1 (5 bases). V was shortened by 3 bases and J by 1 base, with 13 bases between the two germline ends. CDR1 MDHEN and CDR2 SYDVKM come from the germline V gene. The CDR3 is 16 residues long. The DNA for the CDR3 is TGTGCCAGCAGTTTTCGGTCAGGGTCAAGCAATCAGCCCCAGCATTTT. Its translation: CASSFRSGSSNQPQHF.

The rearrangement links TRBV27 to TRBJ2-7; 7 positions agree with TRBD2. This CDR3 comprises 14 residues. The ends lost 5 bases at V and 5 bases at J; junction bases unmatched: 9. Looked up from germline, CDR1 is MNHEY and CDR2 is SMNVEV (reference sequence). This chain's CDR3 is CASSLMPGGNEQYF. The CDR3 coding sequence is TGTGCCAGCAGTCTGATGCCGGGGGGAAACGAGCAGTACTTC.

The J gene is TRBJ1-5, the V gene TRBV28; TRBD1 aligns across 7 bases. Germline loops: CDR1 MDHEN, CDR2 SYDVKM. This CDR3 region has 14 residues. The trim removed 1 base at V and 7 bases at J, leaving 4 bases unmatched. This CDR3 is CASSLFQGDQPQHF. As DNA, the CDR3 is TGTGCCAGCAGTTTATTCCAGGGGGACCAGCCCCAGCATTTT. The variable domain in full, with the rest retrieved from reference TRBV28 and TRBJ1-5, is DVKVTQSSRYLVKRTGEKVFLECVQDMDHENMFWYRQDPGLGLRLIYFSYDVKMKEKGDIPEGYSVSREKKERFSLILESASTNQTSMYLCASSLFQGDQPQHFGDGTRLSIL.

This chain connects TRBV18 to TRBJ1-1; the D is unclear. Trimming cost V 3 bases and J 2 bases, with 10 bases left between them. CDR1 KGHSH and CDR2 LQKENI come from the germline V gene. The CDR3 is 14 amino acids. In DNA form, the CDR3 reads TGTGCCAGCTCACCCCCCGACAAAAACACTGAAGCTTTCTTT. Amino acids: CASSPPDKNTEAFF.

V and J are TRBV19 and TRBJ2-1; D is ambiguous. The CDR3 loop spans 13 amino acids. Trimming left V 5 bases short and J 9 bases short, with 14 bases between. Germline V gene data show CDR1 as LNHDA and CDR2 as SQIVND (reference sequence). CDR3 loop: CASSLPLVGEQFF. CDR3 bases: TGTGCCAGTAGTCTCCCACTTGTCGGTGAGCAGTTCTTC. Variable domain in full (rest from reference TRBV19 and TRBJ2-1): DGGITQSPKYLFRKEGQNVTLSCEQNLNHDAMYWYRQDPGQGLRLIYYSQIVNDFQKGDIAEGYSVSREKKESFPLTVTSAQKNPTAFYLCASSLPLVGEQFFGPGTRLTVL.

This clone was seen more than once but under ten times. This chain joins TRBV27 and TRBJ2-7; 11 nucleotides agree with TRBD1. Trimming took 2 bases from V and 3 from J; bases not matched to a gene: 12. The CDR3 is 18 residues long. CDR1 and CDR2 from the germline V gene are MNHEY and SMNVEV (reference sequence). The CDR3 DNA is TGTGCCAGCAGTTTAAGGTTACCCGGGACAGGGGGTGGCTACGAGCAGTACTTC. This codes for CASSLRLPGTGGGYEQYF.

In DNA form, the CDR3 reads TGCGCCAGCAGCCAAGATAGTCGGCAGGGGCTTTTACTATCCTATAATTCACCCCTCCACTTT. Encoded protein: CASSQDSRQGLLLSYNSPLHF. The chain links TRBV4-1 to TRBJ1-6; a weak D match, TRBD1 (6 bases). The germline CDR1 and CDR2 sequences are MGHRA and YSYEKL. This CDR3 has 21 residues. With 0 bases removed from V and 1 base from J, the gap between germline ends came to 22 bases.

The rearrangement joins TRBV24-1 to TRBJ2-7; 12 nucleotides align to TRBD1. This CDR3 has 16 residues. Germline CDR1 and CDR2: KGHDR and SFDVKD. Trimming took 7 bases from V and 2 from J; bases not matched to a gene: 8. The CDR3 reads CATSPAGQGATYEQYF. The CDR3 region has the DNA TGTGCCACCAGCCCCGCGGGACAGGGGGCTACCTACGAGCAGTACTTC.

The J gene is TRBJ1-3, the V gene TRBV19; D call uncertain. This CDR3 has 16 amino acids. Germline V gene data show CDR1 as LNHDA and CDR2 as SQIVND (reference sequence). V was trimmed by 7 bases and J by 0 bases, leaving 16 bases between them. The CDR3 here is CASTRTGKASGNTIYF. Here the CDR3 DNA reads TGTGCCAGTACTCGAACGGGTAAAGCCTCTGGAAACACCATATATTTT.

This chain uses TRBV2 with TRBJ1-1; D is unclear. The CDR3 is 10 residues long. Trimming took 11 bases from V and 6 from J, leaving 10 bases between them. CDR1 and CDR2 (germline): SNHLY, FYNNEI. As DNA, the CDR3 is TGTGCCCCCCGAGGGTCTGAAGCTTTCTTT. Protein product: CAPRGSEAFF. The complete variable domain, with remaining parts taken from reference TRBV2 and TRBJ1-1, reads EPEVTQTPSHQVTQMGQEVILRCVPISNHLYFYWYRQILGQKVEFLVSFYNNEISEKSEIFDDQFSVERPDGSNFTLKIRSTKLEDSAMYFCAPRGSEAFFGQGTRLTVV.

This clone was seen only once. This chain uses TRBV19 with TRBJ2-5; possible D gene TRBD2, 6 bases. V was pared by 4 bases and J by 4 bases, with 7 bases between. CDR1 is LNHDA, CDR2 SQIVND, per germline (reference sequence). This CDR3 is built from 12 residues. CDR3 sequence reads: CASSSGAETQYF. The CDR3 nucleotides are TGTGCCAGTAGTAGCGGGGCAGAGACCCAGTACTTC.

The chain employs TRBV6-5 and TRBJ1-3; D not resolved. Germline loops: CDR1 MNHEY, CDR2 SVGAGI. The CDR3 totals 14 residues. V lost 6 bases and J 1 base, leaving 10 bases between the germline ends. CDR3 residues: CASSAGMSGNTIYF. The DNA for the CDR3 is TGTGCCAGCAGCGCCGGGATGTCTGGAAACACCATATATTTT.

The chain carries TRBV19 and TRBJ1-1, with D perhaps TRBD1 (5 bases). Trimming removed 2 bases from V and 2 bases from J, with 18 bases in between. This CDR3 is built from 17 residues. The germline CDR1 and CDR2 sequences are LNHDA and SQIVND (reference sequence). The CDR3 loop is CASSIWSFGQGNTEAFF. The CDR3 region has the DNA TGTGCCAGTAGTATATGGTCTTTCGGGCAGGGCAACACTGAAGCTTTCTTT.